These T cell receptor beta chains were read from a single sample in a study of blood T cell repertoires in COVID-19. The method was immunoSEQ multiplex PCR; TCRdb's version includes in-frame clones alone and lacks a portion of them. This table has about 320,000 clones, approximately 90% appearing once. The specimen sequenced was PBMCs or T cells enriched from blood (not recorded which). These receptor sequences come from a woman under 30 who had recovered from COVID-19. CDR3s leave out the opening cysteine and the closing phenylalanine or tryptophan. Clone size is not always given. Where it is, it says once, few, many or a class for expanded clones.

J	size	V	length	CDR3
TRBJ1-5	NA	TRBV27	10	ASSPQNQPQH
TRBJ2-7	NA	TRBV5-5	15	ASSLWASQGTSYEQY
TRBJ1-5	few	TRBV19	12	ASRDIRASQPQH
TRBJ1-2	NA	TRBV5-4	11	ASRSQGYYGYT
TRBJ2-1	few	TRBV11-3	11	ASSKLGGNEQF
TRBJ2-2	few	TRBV7-3	13	ASSPRSVAAGELF
TRBJ1-2	NA	TRBV12-3/TRBV12-4	11	ASSPGTDYGYT
TRBJ1-2	NA	TRBV27	9	ATLYNYGYT
TRBJ1-2	NA	TRBV27	12	ASSLSGARYGYT
TRBJ1-4	NA	TRBV6-1	14	ASSEFGRGVNEKLF
TRBJ2-1	once	TRBV7-2	14	ASSITGTGDPQEQF
TRBJ1-2	NA	TRBV4-1	12	ASSQDSGSDGYT
TRBJ1-2	NA	TRBV3-1/TRBV3-2	10	ASSQAGQGYT
TRBJ2-3	NA	TRBV10-2	12	ASLSRQSTDTQY
TRBJ1-2	NA	TRBV5-4	12	ASSSPGQEDGYT
TRBJ2-2	NA	TRBV7-9	13	ASSFSGEDTGELF
TRBJ1-2	NA	TRBV2	12	ASSQGPINYGYT
TRBJ2-5	NA	TRBV6-1	13	ASSGAGGVEETQY
TRBJ2-7	NA	TRBV4-1	14	ASSPAPSPGGYEQY
TRBJ1-2	NA	TRBV12-3/TRBV12-4	11	ASSLTNRGGYT
TRBJ2-7	once	TRBV5-4	15	ASSLRTSGYSSYEQY
TRBJ1-6	NA	TRBV6-5	12	ASSYGTENSPLH
TRBJ1-2	NA	TRBV9	13	ASSVERQMGYGYT
TRBJ1-4	NA	TRBV30	12	AATGWATNEKLF
TRBJ2-7	NA	TRBV30	12	AWSPKGQAYEQY
TRBJ2-7	NA	TRBV5-1	11	ASSPGVSYEQY
TRBJ1-2	NA	TRBV30	10	AWSNTNYGYT
TRBJ2-1	NA	TRBV9	12	ASSSGLAGNEQF
TRBJ1-1	NA	TRBV5-1	11	ASTGLRNTEAF
TRBJ2-3	NA	TRBV12-3/TRBV12-4	9	ASSSTVTQY
TRBJ2-7	NA	TRBV5-1	12	ASSFPGQGGEQY
TRBJ1-6	few	TRBV9	13	ASSAGQGGNSPLH
TRBJ2-7	NA	TRBV30	12	AWSVTQGPYEQY
TRBJ2-5	NA	TRBV10-1	13	ASSESVGGRETQY
TRBJ1-2	NA	TRBV18	13	ASSPTTGVVYGYT
TRBJ1-1	NA	TRBV10-2	13	ASSESEYMNTEAF
TRBJ1-2	NA	TRBV7-9	13	ASSFDRGAGYGYT
TRBJ2-5	NA	TRBV10-3	14	AISESRTGGEETQY
TRBJ1-2	NA	TRBV5-5	14	ASSLYTGTGGGGYT
TRBJ2-2	NA	TRBV18	13	ASSPSDDGTGELF
TRBJ2-3	NA	TRBV28	13	ASTGLEDIADTQY
TRBJ1-1	NA	TRBV5-5	12	ASSLEWGRTEAF
TRBJ1-2	few	TRBV11-2	12	ASSPGGGNYGYT
TRBJ2-7	NA	TRBV6-1	9	ASSEGVEQY
TRBJ1-1	few	TRBV3-1/TRBV3-2	11	ASSFTGGTEAF
TRBJ2-1	NA	TRBV7-2	11	ASSSKGGNEQF
TRBJ1-2	NA	TRBV11-2	12	ASSMGQGIYGYT
TRBJ1-3	NA	TRBV6-1	14	ASSEQEGSGGNTIY
TRBJ2-3	NA	TRBV5-4	16	ASSPFYQTSGDTDTQY
TRBJ1-2	NA	TRBV5-8	14	ASSLNRDNPNYGYT
TRBJ1-6	NA	TRBV28	14	ASSPRTVPLNSPLH